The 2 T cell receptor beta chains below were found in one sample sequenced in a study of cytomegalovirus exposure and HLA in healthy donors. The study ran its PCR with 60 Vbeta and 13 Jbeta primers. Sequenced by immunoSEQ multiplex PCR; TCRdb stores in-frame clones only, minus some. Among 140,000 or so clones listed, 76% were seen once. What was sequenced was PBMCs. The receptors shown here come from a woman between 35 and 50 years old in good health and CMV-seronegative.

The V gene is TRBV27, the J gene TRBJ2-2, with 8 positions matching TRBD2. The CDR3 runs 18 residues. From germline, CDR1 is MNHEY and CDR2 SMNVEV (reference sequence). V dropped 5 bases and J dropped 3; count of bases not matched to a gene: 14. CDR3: CASSPPDSASGYTGELFF. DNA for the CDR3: TGTGCCAGCAGTCCGCCGGATTCGGCTAGCGGGTACACCGGGGAGCTGTTTTTT.

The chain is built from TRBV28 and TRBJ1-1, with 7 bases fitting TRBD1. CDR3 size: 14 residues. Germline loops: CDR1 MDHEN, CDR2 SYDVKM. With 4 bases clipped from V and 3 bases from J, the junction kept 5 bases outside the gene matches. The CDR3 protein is CASSSGGSDTEAFF. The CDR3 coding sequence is TGTGCCAGCAGTTCAGGGGGGTCGGACACTGAAGCTTTCTTT.